These 20 T cell receptor beta chains were sequenced from one sample in a study of breast tumors, draining lymph nodes, adjacent tissues. The lymph nodes were axillary draining lymph nodes from breast cancer patients. TCRdb re-analysed the multiplex PCR reads in MiXCR, keeping a single row per CDR3 protein. This table holds a few hundred thousand distinct CDR3 sequences, roughly a third found once. The sequencing input was axillary lymph node tissue. The receptors derive from a female donor with breast cancer. Some clones in this sample may be carry-over from other donors' samples.

This clonotype was observed at least ten times. The chain uses TRBV19 and TRBJ2-2; 11 nucleotides match TRBD1. Germline V gene lookup returns CDR1 LNHDA and CDR2 SQIVND (reference sequence). CDR3 length: 15 residues. V lost 7 bases to trimming and J lost 4 bases; unmatched junction nucleotides: 5. This CDR3 is CASIPDRGLTGELFF. CDR3 sequence (DNA): TGTGCCAGTATTCCGGACAGGGGGCTCACCGGGGAGCTGTTTTTT.

This clonotype was observed a handful of times. A much bigger clone sits one base away, suggesting this may be a read error. The genes are TRBV20-1 and TRBJ2-1, with D uncertain. The CDR3 has 13 amino acids. In germline, CDR1 is DFQATT, CDR2 SNEGSKA (reference sequence). The CDR3 spells CSVRPVSYNAQFF. The CDR3 DNA follows: TGCAGTGTCCGCCCTGTCAGCTACAATGCGCAGTTCTTC.

The sample holds many counts of this clonotype. V and J are TRBV6-1 and TRBJ2-1; no reliable D call. The CDR3 extends over 11 amino acids. Germline V gives CDR1 MNHNS, CDR2 SASEGT. Trimming left V 2 bases short and J 9 bases short, with 5 bases between. The DNA for the CDR3 is TGTGCCAGCAGTGAAAATCTTGAGCAGTTCTTC. This sequence encodes CASSENLEQFF.

This clonotype was counted many times. The chain couples TRBV5-6 to TRBJ1-2, with D possibly being TRBD1 (5 bases). Germline values: CDR1 SGHDT, CDR2 YYEEEE. The CDR3 consists of 12 residues. Between the trimmed V and J ends, which lost 7 bases and 7 bases, there was a span of 14 bases. CDR3 nucleotide sequence: TGTGCCAGCGCGGGGGGTTGGTTTGGCTACACCTTC. Translating it yields CASAGGWFGYTF. The variable domain in full, with the rest retrieved from reference TRBV5-6 and TRBJ1-2, is DAGVTQSPTHLIKTRGQQVTLRCSPKSGHDTVSWYQQALGQGPQFIFQYYEEEERQRGNFPDRFSGHQFPNYSSELNVNALLLGDSALYLCASAGGWFGYTFGSGTRLTVV.

V gene TRBV7-9 combines with J gene TRBJ2-2; 10 bases map to TRBD1. The trim removed 5 bases at V and 5 bases at J, leaving 5 bases unmatched. Germline-derived CDR1 and CDR2 are SEHNR and FQNEAQ (reference sequence). The CDR3 has 15 amino acids. The CDR3 DNA sequence: TGTGCCAGCAGCGCCGGGACAGGGGTGACCGGGGAGCTGTTTTTT. Amino acid sequence: CASSAGTGVTGELFF.

At least ten counts were recorded for this clonotype. The junction departs from germline at one end; a sequencing error may be responsible. CDR3 nucleotide sequence: TGTGCCAGCAGTCACTCGGGCGGGAGAGGTCAAGAGACCCAGTACTTC. Protein: CASSHSGGRGQETQYF. V and J are TRBV6-5 and TRBJ2-5, with 7 nucleotides matching TRBD2. Germline CDR1 and CDR2: MNHEY and SVGAGI. The CDR3 has 16 residues.

This sequence joins TRBV6-5 and TRBJ2-7, with TRBD2 matching over 12 bases. The CDR3 is 13 residues long. V lost 9 bases, J lost 7 bases, and 7 bases stayed unmatched. Per germline, CDR1 MNHEY and CDR2 SVGAGI. Here the CDR3 reads CARRLAGEGEQYF. The CDR3 nucleotides read TGTGCCAGAAGACTAGCGGGAGAGGGTGAGCAGTACTTC.

This chain uses TRBV28 with TRBJ1-4, with D uncertain. The CDR3 contains 14 residues. Germline assignment: CDR1 MDHEN and CDR2 SYDVKM. With 4 bases removed from V and 3 bases from J, the gap between germline ends came to 9 bases. The CDR3, as DNA: TGTGCCAGCAGTTCGCTGCGGCCTAATGAAAAACTGTTTTTT. Protein sequence: CASSSLRPNEKLFF. Combining the CDR3 with reference TRBV28 and TRBJ1-4 gives the whole variable domain DVKVTQSSRYLVKRTGEKVFLECVQDMDHENMFWYRQDPGLGLRLIYFSYDVKMKEKGDIPEGYSVSREKKERFSLILESASTNQTSMYLCASSSLRPNEKLFFGSGTQLSVL.

This clonotype occurred many times. The chain carries TRBV5-1 and TRBJ2-7; TRBD1 is a possible D gene (6 bases). This CDR3 spans 13 amino acids. V was trimmed by 0 bases and J by 6 bases, leaving 10 bases between them. Looked up from germline, CDR1 is SGHRS and CDR2 is YFSETQ. CDR3 amino acids: CASSLVVQGEQYF. CDR3 DNA sequence: TGCGCCAGCAGCTTGGTTGTACAGGGCGAGCAGTACTTC.

This clonotype was seen a single time. It may be a read error: a sequence one base away is much more abundant. This rearrangement joins TRBV6-1 to TRBJ2-7; D may be TRBD2 (6 bases). The CDR3 runs 14 residues. Germline assignment: CDR1 MNHNS and CDR2 SASEGT. Deletions cut 7 bases from V and 0 bases from J, with 13 bases between. Here the CDR3 reads CASKRETSSYEQYF. CDR3 in DNA: TGTGCCAGCAAACGGGAGACAAGCTCCTACGAGCAGTACTTC.

This chain joins TRBV25-1 and TRBJ2-5; a possible D gene is TRBD1 (6 bases). The CDR3 runs 15 residues. Per the germline V gene, CDR1 is MGHDK and CDR2 is SYGVNS. V lost 4 bases and J 5 bases, leaving 17 bases between the germline ends. The CDR3 DNA sequence: TGTGCCAGCAGTGGGCTGGGACACTTGGGGGAGACCCAGTACTTC. It codes for CASSGLGHLGETQYF. The full variable domain, in which reference TRBV25-1 and TRBJ2-5 provide the parts outside the CDR3, is EADIYQTPRYLVIGTGKKITLECSQTMGHDKMYWYQQDPGMELHLIHYSYGVNSTEKGDLSSESTVSRIRTEHFPLTLESARPSHTSQYLCASSGLGHLGETQYFGPGTRLLVL.

CDR3 protein: CASTLTGGNIQYF. CDR3 nucleotides: TGTGCCAGCACCCTGACAGGGGGCAACATTCAGTACTTC. The chain joins TRBV25-1 to TRBJ2-4, with 10 nucleotides matching TRBD1. V shed 7 bases, J shed 7 bases, and the junction held 4 bases outside the gene matches. CDR3 length: 13 residues. In germline, CDR1 is MGHDK, CDR2 SYGVNS.

The chain employs TRBV20-1 and TRBJ2-7; D remains unclear. The V end lost 5 bases, the J end lost 0 bases, and 14 bases lay between the germline ends. The CDR3 totals 14 residues. Germline V gives CDR1 DFQATT, CDR2 SNEGSKA (reference sequence). The CDR3 coding sequence is TGCAGTGCTCCGCCCGGAACATACTCCTACGAGCAGTACTTC. Protein: CSAPPGTYSYEQYF.

This clonotype has at least ten counts. The rearrangement links TRBV10-3 to TRBJ2-5; D is ambiguous. Germline V gene sequence: CDR1 ENHRY, CDR2 SYGVKD. The CDR3 totals 14 residues. V lost 0 bases to trimming and J lost 5 bases, with 10 bases between them. CDR3 coding DNA: TGTGCCATCAGTGAGTCGCGGATTCCCGAGACCCAGTACTTC. Translated, it gives CAISESRIPETQYF.

The chain combines TRBV7-2 with TRBJ1-6; 7 bases match TRBD1. The CDR3 runs 15 residues. The ends lost 6 bases at V and 10 bases at J; junction bases unmatched: 12. Per germline, CDR1 SGHTA and CDR2 FQGNSA. CDR3 nucleotides: TGTGCCAGCAGACCGAGTAACAGGGGAGACTCACCCCTCCACTTT. This codes for CASRPSNRGDSPLHF.

The chain recombines TRBV5-1 with TRBJ1-4; D ambiguous. Germline CDR1 SGHRS, CDR2 YFSETQ. The V and J ends lost 0 bases and 8 bases respectively, with 5 bases between them. CDR3 length: 12 residues. The CDR3 nucleotides read TGCGCCAGCAGCTTGGCCAGGGAAAAACTGTTTTTT. Translating it yields CASSLAREKLFF.

The table lists this clonotype with many counts. The chain joins TRBV7-2 to TRBJ1-2; D call uncertain. This CDR3 contains 13 residues. The V gene's germline CDR1 is SGHTA and CDR2 FQGNSA. Trimming took 1 base from V and 2 from J, leaving 5 bases between them. The DNA of the CDR3 is TGTGCCAGCAGCTTAGAGACGAACTATGGCTACACCTTC. Translating it yields CASSLETNYGYTF.

On this clonotype: The CDR3 does not end in the conserved phenylalanine or tryptophan, so this is likely a read error. Because the CDR3's place on the DNA is in doubt, the DNA is left out and the CDR3 is given as listed by TCRdb. This chain joins TRBV7-9 and TRBJ1-6. Germline V gene data show CDR1 as SEHNR and CDR2 as FQNEAQ (reference sequence). The CDR3 region is 11 residues in length, termini included. The CDR3 region is CASSLGRGRNV.

This clonotype was observed many times. This chain links TRBV2 with TRBJ1-3; possibly TRBD1 for D (6 bases). V was shortened by 2 bases and J by 4 bases, with 9 bases between the two germline ends. Germline CDR1 and CDR2: SNHLY and FYNNEI. This CDR3 contains 14 residues. CDR3 protein: CASSERGLGNTIYF. CDR3 sequence (DNA): TGTGCCAGCAGTGAACGGGGGCTCGGAAACACCATATATTTT.

Comments on this clonotype: A much larger clone lies a single base off, so this may be a read error. The chain is built from TRBV7-9 and TRBJ1-2; 7 bases are shared with TRBD1. The CDR3 has 16 residues. The V gene's germline CDR1 is SEHNR and CDR2 FQNEAQ (reference sequence). Written as DNA, the CDR3 is TGTGCCAGCAGCCAGACCGGGACAGCGACTAACTATGGCCACACCTTC. Its protein is CASSQTGTATNYGHTF. Full variable domain (missing parts from reference TRBV7-9 and TRBJ1-2): DTGVSQNPRHKITKRGQNVTFRCDPISEHNRLYWYRQTLGQGPEFLTYFQNEAQLEKSRLLSDRFSAERPKGSFSTLEIQRTEQGDSAMYLCASSQTGTATNYGHTFGSGTRLTVV.